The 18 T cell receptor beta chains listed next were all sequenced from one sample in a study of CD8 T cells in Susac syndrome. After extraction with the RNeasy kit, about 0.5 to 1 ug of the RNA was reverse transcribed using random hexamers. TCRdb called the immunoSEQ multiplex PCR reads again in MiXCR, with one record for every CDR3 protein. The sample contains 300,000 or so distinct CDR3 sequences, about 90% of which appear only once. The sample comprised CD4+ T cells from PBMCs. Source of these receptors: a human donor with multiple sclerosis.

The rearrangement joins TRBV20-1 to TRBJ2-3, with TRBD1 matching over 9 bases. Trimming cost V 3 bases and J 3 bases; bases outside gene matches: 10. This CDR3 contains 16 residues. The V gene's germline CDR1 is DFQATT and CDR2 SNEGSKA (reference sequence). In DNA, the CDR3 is TGCAGTGCTAGCCTTCAGGGACAGGGTGGTACAGATACGCAGTATTTT. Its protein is CSASLQGQGGTDTQYF.

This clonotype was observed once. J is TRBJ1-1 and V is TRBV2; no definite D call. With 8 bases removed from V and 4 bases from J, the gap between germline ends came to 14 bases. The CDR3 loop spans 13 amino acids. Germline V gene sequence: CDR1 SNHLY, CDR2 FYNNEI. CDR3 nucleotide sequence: TGTGCCAGCTTTCTAGGGAGTCTCACTGAAGCTTTCTTT. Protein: CASFLGSLTEAFF.

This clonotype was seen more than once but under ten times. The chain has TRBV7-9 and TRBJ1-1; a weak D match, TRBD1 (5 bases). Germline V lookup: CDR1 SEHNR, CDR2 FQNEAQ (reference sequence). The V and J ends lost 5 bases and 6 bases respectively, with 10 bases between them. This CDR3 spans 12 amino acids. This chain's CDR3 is CASSSRAPEAFF. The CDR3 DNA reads TGTGCCAGCAGCAGCAGGGCCCCTGAAGCTTTCTTT. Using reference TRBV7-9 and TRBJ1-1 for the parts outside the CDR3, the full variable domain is DTGVSQNPRHKITKRGQNVTFRCDPISEHNRLYWYRQTLGQGPEFLTYFQNEAQLEKSRLLSDRFSAERPKGSFSTLEIQRTEQGDSAMYLCASSSRAPEAFFGQGTRLTVV.

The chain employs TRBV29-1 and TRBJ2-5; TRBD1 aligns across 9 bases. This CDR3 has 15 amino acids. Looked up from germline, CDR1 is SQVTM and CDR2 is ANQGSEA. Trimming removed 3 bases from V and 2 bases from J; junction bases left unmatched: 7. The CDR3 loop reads CSVDKGTGWQETQYF. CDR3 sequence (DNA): TGCAGCGTTGATAAGGGGACAGGGTGGCAAGAGACCCAGTACTTC.

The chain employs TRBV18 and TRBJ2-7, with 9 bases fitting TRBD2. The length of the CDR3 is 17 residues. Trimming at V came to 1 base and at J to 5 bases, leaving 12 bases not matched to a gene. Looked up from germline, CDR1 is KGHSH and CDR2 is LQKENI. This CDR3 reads CASSPRGSGSRTHEQYF. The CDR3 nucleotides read TGTGCCAGCTCACCACGGGGTAGCGGGAGTAGGACCCACGAGCAGTACTTC.

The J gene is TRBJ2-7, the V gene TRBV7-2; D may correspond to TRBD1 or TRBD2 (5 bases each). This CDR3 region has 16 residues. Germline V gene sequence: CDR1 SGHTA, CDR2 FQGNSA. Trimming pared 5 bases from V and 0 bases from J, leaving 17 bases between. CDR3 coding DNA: TGTGCCAGCAGCAGGGACGGGACGGGCAGCTCCTACGAGCAGTACTTC. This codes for CASSRDGTGSSYEQYF.

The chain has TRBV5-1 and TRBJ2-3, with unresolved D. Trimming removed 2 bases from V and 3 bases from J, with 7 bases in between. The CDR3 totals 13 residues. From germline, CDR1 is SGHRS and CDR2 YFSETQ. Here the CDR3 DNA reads TGCGCCAGCAGCTTTGGTTTTACAGATACGCAGTATTTT. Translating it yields CASSFGFTDTQYF.

CDR3 in DNA: TGTGCCAGCAGTTACTCGGGGGGAAACCAAGAGACCCAGTACTTC. Residues: CASSYSGGNQETQYF. This chain uses TRBV6-6 with TRBJ2-5; TRBD2 is a possible D gene (6 bases). CDR1 MNHNY and CDR2 SVGAGI come from the germline V gene (reference sequence). Trimming stripped 0 bases from V and 0 bases from J, with 8 bases between. CDR3 size: 15 residues.

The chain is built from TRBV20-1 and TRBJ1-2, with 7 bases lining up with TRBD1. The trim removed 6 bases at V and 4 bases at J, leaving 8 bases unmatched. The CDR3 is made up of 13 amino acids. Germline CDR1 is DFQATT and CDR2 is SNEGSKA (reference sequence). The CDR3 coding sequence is TGCAGTGCCAGGGGGAGCATCCGCTATGGCTACACCTTC. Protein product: CSARGSIRYGYTF.

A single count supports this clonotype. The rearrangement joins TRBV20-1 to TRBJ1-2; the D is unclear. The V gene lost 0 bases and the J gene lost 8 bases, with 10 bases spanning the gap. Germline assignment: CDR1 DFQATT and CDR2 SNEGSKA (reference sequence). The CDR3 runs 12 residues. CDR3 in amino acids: CSARDPARGYTF. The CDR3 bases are TGCAGTGCTAGAGATCCCGCGAGGGGCTACACCTTC.

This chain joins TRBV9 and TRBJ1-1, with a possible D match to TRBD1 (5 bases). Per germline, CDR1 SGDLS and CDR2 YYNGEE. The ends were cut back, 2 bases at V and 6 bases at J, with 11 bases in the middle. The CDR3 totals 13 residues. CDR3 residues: CASSVAGRSEAFF. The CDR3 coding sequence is TGTGCCAGCAGCGTCGCAGGGCGTTCTGAAGCTTTCTTT.

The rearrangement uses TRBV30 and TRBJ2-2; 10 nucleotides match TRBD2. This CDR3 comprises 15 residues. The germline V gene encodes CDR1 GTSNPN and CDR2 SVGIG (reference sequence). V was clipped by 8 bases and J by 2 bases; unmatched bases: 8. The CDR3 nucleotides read TGTGCCCGGACAGCTAGCGGGAGCAACACCGGGGAGCTGTTTTTT. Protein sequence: CARTASGSNTGELFF.

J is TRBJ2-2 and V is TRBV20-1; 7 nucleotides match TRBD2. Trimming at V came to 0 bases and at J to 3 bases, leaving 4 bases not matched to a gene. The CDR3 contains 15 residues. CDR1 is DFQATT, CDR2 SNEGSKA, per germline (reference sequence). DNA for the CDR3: TGCAGTGCTAGAGATCGCCGGGGGGACACCGGGGAGCTGTTTTTT. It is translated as CSARDRRGDTGELFF.

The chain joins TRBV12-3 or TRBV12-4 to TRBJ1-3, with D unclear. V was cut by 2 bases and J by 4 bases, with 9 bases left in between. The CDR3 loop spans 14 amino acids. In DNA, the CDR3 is TGTGCCAGCAGTTTATGGGTGTCCGGAAACACCATATATTTT. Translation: CASSLWVSGNTIYF.

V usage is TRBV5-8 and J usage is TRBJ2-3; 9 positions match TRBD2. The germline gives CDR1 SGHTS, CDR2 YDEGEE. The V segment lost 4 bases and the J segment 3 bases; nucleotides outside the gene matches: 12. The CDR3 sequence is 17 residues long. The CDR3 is CASSEGRLAVGTDTQYF. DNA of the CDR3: TGTGCCAGCAGCGAAGGCAGACTAGCGGTCGGAACAGATACGCAGTATTTT. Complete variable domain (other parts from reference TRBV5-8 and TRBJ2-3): EAGVTQSPTHLIKTRGQQATLRCSPISGHTSVYWYQQALGLGLQFLLWYDEGEERNRGNFPPRFSGRQFPNYSSELNVNALELEDSALYLCASSEGRLAVGTDTQYFGPGTRLTVL.

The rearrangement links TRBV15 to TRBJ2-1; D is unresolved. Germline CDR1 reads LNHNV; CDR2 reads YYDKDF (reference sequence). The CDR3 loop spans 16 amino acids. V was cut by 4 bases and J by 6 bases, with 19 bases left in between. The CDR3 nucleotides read TGTGCCACCAGCACCGCACGGGCTCTATTGGGCAATGAGCAGTTCTTC. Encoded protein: CATSTARALLGNEQFF.

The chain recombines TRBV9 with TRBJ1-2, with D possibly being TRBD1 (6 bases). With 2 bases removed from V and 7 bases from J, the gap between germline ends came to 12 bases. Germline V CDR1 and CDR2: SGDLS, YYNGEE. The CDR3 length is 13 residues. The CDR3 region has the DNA TGTGCCAGCAGCGTCGGGGGCTCAGCTGGCTACACCTTC. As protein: CASSVGGSAGYTF.

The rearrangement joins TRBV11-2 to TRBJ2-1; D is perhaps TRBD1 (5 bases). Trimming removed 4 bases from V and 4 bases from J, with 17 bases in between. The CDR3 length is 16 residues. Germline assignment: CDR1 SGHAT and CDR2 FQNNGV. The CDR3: CASSSADARAYNEQFF. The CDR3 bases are TGTGCCAGCAGCTCCGCCGATGCCAGGGCTTACAATGAGCAGTTCTTC. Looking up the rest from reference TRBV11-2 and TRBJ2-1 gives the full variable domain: EAGVAQSPRYKIIEKRQSVAFWCNPISGHATLYWYQQILGQGPKLLIQFQNNGVVDDSQLPKDRFSAERLKGVDSTLKIQPAKLEDSAVYLCASSSADARAYNEQFFGPGTRLTVL.